A single sample gave rise to the 14 T cell receptor beta chains below, sequenced in a study of identical twins. Each CDR3 protein is one row after TCRdb ran MiXCR on the 5' RACE reads. The table has around 200,000 distinct CDR3 sequences, 9.4% seen once. The source material was memory (CD45RO+) T cells sorted from blood. The receptors come from a woman aged 18-29 years in good health.

This clonotype was recorded a few times. CDR3 DNA: TGTGCCAGCAGCCCTGATCGGGGCACAGATACGCAGTATTTT. Translation: CASSPDRGTDTQYF. The rearrangement uses TRBV7-2 and TRBJ2-3; the D is unclear. The germline gives CDR1 SGHTA, CDR2 FQGNSA. V lost 5 bases to trimming and J lost 1 base, with 10 bases between them. The CDR3 has 14 amino acids.

At least ten counts were recorded for this clonotype. The CDR3 spells CATSRGRVNTGELFF. CDR3 bases: TGTGCCACCAGCAGAGGCAGGGTCAACACCGGGGAGCTGTTTTTT. The chain carries TRBV15 and TRBJ2-2; a weak D match, TRBD1 (5 bases). The germline gives CDR1 LNHNV, CDR2 YYDKDF (reference sequence). Between the trimmed V and J ends, which lost 1 base and 2 bases, there was a span of 8 bases. The CDR3 has 15 amino acids.

This clonotype has just a few counts. The V and J genes are TRBV6-1 and TRBJ1-5; no reliable D call. Germline V gene lookup returns CDR1 MNHNS and CDR2 SASEGT. V was shortened by 3 bases and J by 2 bases, with 17 bases between the two germline ends. The CDR3 has 17 residues. The DNA for the CDR3 is TGTGCCAGCAGTGATTTGTGGGGAGGTAGAGGCAATCAGCCCCAGCATTTT. It translates to CASSDLWGGRGNQPQHF.

This clonotype was seen a handful of times. The V gene is TRBV10-3, the J gene TRBJ2-2, with TRBD2 matching over 7 bases. Per the germline V gene, CDR1 is ENHRY and CDR2 is SYGVKD. V lost 7 bases and J lost 6; bases outside the gene matches: 5. This CDR3 comprises 13 residues. CDR3 in DNA: TGTGCCATCACCACGACTAGCCCCGGGGAGCTGTTTTTT. This sequence encodes CAITTTSPGELFF.

V is TRBV5-6 and J is TRBJ1-1; D not certain. In germline, CDR1 is SGHDT, CDR2 YYEEEE. Trimming took 4 bases from V and 0 from J, leaving 10 bases between them. This CDR3 has 14 residues. The CDR3: CASSLKRVNTEAFF. The DNA of the CDR3 is TGTGCCAGCAGCCTCAAACGGGTGAACACTGAAGCTTTCTTT.

This clonotype was seen only once. The chain recombines TRBV20-1 with TRBJ2-7; 7 bases match TRBD2. The germline CDR1 and CDR2 sequences are DFQATT and SNEGSKA (reference sequence). J was trimmed by 2 bases and V by 5 bases; bases with no gene match: 15. The CDR3 has 16 residues. In DNA form, the CDR3 reads TGCAGTGCTGCCAAAAACTGGGCGGGAGAGACCTACGAGCAGTACTTC. Translation: CSAAKNWAGETYEQYF.

The chain is built from TRBV20-1 and TRBJ1-1; unclear D gene. Trimming took off 5 bases at V and 2 bases at J, with 6 bases between the two ends. The CDR3 runs 11 residues. Germline V lookup: CDR1 DFQATT, CDR2 SNEGSKA (reference sequence). CDR3 residues: CSAQGNTEAFF. DNA for the CDR3: TGCAGTGCTCAAGGAAACACTGAAGCTTTCTTT.

This clonotype has a count of ten or more. This rearrangement joins TRBV27 to TRBJ2-1; possible D gene TRBD2, 5 bases. The germline CDR1 and CDR2 sequences are MNHEY and SMNVEV (reference sequence). V dropped 4 bases and J dropped 12 bases, with 10 bases sitting between them. CDR3 size: 11 residues. The CDR3 nucleotides are TGTGCCAGCAGTTCTAGCATTGGGCAGTTCTTC. Its protein product is CASSSSIGQFF.

This clonotype has at least ten counts. This chain links TRBV12-3 or TRBV12-4 with TRBJ2-2; no reliable D call. Between the trimmed V and J ends, which lost 8 bases and 0 bases, there was a span of 7 bases. The CDR3 runs 13 residues. CDR3 region: CASHHSNTGELFF. In DNA, the CDR3 is TGTGCCAGCCACCACTCGAACACCGGGGAGCTGTTTTTT.

The sample holds many counts of this clonotype. This chain links TRBV3-1 with TRBJ2-7; 9 bases map to TRBD2. The V segment lost 4 bases and the J segment 4 bases; nucleotides outside the gene matches: 17. From germline, CDR1 is LGHDT and CDR2 YNNKEL (reference sequence). The CDR3 runs 18 residues. The CDR3 region has the DNA TGTGCCAGCAGCCGCGGGGGACTAGCTTTTTCTCCCTTATACGAGCAGTACTTC. Translating gives CASSRGGLAFSPLYEQYF.

This clonotype was seen only a few times. The rearrangement uses TRBV3-1 and TRBJ1-2; D is unclear. Trimming removed 4 bases at V and 5 bases at J, with 8 bases between. This CDR3 contains 12 residues. CDR1 is LGHDT and CDR2 is YNNKEL in the germline V gene (reference sequence). Here the CDR3 DNA reads TGTGCCAGCAGCCCGGGCCTATATGGCTACACCTTC. This sequence encodes CASSPGLYGYTF. Variable domain in full (rest from reference TRBV3-1 and TRBJ1-2): DTAVSQTPKYLVTQMGNDKSIKCEQNLGHDTMYWYKQDSKKFLKIMFSYNNKELIINETVPNRFSPKSPDKAHLNLHINSLELGDSAVYFCASSPGLYGYTFGSGTRLTVV.

This chain links TRBV7-9 with TRBJ1-1, with a tentative D call TRBD1 (6 bases). CDR1 is SEHNR and CDR2 is FQNEAQ in the germline V gene (reference sequence). CDR3 size: 13 residues. The V end was cut by 4 bases, the J end by 5 bases, with 11 bases between. The CDR3: CASSWVGGTEAFF. The CDR3 region has the DNA TGTGCCAGCAGCTGGGTAGGGGGGACTGAAGCTTTCTTT.

In this sample, this clonotype turned up a few times. The chain's CDR3 is CASSQGPQGGNSPLHF. The CDR3, as DNA: TGTGCCAGCAGCCAAGGCCCCCAGGGGGGAAATTCACCCCTCCACTTT. The chain uses TRBV3-1 and TRBJ1-6; 7 nucleotides line up with TRBD1. The V gene's germline CDR1 is LGHDT and CDR2 YNNKEL (reference sequence). The CDR3 sequence is 16 residues long. V trimming: 1 base; J trimming: 7 bases; junction bases outside the gene matches: 7.

This clonotype was seen a single time. The V and J genes are TRBV20-1 and TRBJ2-3; TRBD2 matches 8 bases. The germline gives CDR1 DFQATT, CDR2 SNEGSKA (reference sequence). V lost 3 bases and J lost 4; bases outside the gene matches: 6. This CDR3 contains 14 residues. The CDR3 spells CSASNAGGSDTQYF. CDR3 sequence (DNA): TGCAGTGCTAGTAACGCGGGAGGTTCAGATACGCAGTATTTT.